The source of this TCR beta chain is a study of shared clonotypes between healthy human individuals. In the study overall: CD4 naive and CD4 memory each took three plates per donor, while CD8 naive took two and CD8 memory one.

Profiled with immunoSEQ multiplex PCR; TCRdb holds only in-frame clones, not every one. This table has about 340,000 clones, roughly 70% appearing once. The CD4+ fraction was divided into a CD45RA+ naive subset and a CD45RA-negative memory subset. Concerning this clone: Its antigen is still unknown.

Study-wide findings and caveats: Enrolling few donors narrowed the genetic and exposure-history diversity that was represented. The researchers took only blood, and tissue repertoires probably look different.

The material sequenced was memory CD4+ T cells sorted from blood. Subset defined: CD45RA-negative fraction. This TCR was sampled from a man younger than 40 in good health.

CDR3 region: CASRSWFEGPEDNEKLFF. The CDR3 bases are TGTGCCAGTAGATCGTGGTTTGAGGGACCCGAGGATAATGAAAAACTGTTTTTT. V gene TRBV19 combines with J gene TRBJ1-4, with a weak D call TRBD1 (5 bases). The V gene lost 6 bases and the J gene lost 4 bases, with 24 bases spanning the gap. CDR3 length: 18 residues. The germline CDR1 and CDR2 sequences are LNHDA and SQIVND (reference sequence).